This T cell receptor beta chain was sequenced in a study of molecular identifiers for immune sequencing clone quantification (dated by TCRdb to the late 2010s). For context, the study as a whole: For a replicate experiment, the RNA from either around 20,000 or 99,000 naive CD8 T cells was divided into five aliquots, and four of those aliquots went on to sequencing. This methods study used CD8 T cells to benchmark TCR RNA copy counting and molecular-identifier clustering-based TCR repertoire sequencing (MIDCIRS).

V was cut back by 0 bases and J by 3 bases, leaving a gap of 14 bases between them. The CDR3, from cysteine to phenylalanine, totals 16 residues. Only CDR3 DNA remains: 48 bases, in frame from the first base. The germline V gene (reference sequence) yields LGHDT for CDR1 and YNNKEL for CDR2. Notes on this clonotype: Its antigen is unknown. No much larger clone is present one base from it, and per-base qualities are unavailable.

Library prep was done by PCR. The sequencing machine was an Illumina HiSeq 4000. Preparation of bulk TCR libraries followed a previously described approach, with the TCR primers listed in Table S5. The Qiagen AllPrep DNA/RNA kit was used to purify total RNA. Before analysis, reads from multiple sequencing runs of one library were combined. On the authors' methods: Reads were retained only if their TCR constant sequence matched exactly, and those retained reads were trimmed to 150 nt and grouped according to their 12-nt molecular barcodes. Within each barcode group, reads were sub-clustered at a 15% Levenshtein threshold, and quality-weighted consensus sequences were built per RNA molecule. Non-functional sequences were filtered out, along with any lower-count sequence sitting one edit away from another sequence. Based on a fit of two negative binomial distributions, barcode sub-clusters having less than 20% of the maximum read count were discarded. TCRdb reran the public reads through fastp at Q25 and MiXCR, keeping productive beta chains. Each entry is one CDR3 protein sequence, shown with its most common DNA and genes. In this record, the V and J calls reflect TCRdb's handling and not the investigators' own analysis. The sample contains fewer than 350,000 distinct CDR3 sequences, roughly a fifth of them found a single time. The ten biggest clones cover about 0.79% of the sample.

Libraries of naive CD8 T cells were built from anywhere between about 17,000 and 1,000,000 sorted cells, with 10%, 30% or 50% of the purified RNA used. On a BD FACSAria II, naive CD8 T cells were FACS-sorted as CD8+CD4-CCR7+CD45RA+ and collected into RLT Plus buffer. Roughly nine TCR copies' worth of Jurkat RNA were spiked into roughly 17,000-1,100,000 naive CD8 T cell samples to test detection sensitivity. Enrichment of CD8 T cells was done with RosetteSep CD8+ T Cell Enrichment Cocktail plus Ficoll-Paque, and ACK red cell lysis came afterward. Here is what the overall study found, with its caveats: In CMV-specific effector cells, clones with more than 20 RNA copies accounted for over 97% of molecules, whereas in naive cells such clones accounted for under 1%. The sizes of highly expanded clones could end up underestimated when identical TCR molecules share a barcode. When barcode sub-clustering was not used, chimeric consensus sequences inflated TCR diversity, with chimeras reaching as high as 47%. Spiked-in Jurkat TCR RNA equivalent to a single cell was reported to be detectable even among more than 900,000 naive CD8 T cells. Spiked-in Jurkat TCR RNA (approximately eleven copies' worth), which is not part of the donor repertoire, was contained in the naive libraries. About 3.1 recovered TCR RNA copies per cell were obtained by modeling, versus approximately 10 by digital PCR, implying a capture efficiency of about 30%.

The receptor was isolated from a human donor in good health. Some libraries in this study had Jurkat cell RNA spiked in. Sequencing used naive CD8+ T cells from blood, with Jurkat cell RNA spiked in. Per the publication, the cell subset or site label means: FACS-sorted CD8+CD4-CCR7+CD45RA+ naive T cells. The chain uses TRBV3-1 and TRBJ1-2; no D gene call is confident. The DNA sequence reads TGTGCCAGCAGCCAAGACGCCAAGGTCTATCACTATGGCTACACCTTC. The encoded protein is CASSQDAKVYHYGYTF.